Following are 22 T cell receptor beta chains from one sample sequenced in a study of cytomegalovirus exposure and HLA in healthy donors. PCR primers comprised 60 Vbeta and 13 Jbeta primers. Repertoires were generated with immunoSEQ multiplex PCR, while TCRdb's copy carries only in-frame clones and drops some. The repertoire holds about 150,000 clones, with roughly 63% as singletons. The sample consisted of PBMCs. All receptors come from a woman aged 55-75 years in good health and CMV-seropositive.

This clone was recorded a few times. The CDR3 DNA sequence: TGTGCCAGCAGTCTTCAGAGACAAAACACCGGGGAGCTGTTTTTT. Translated: CASSLQRQNTGELFF. The chain couples TRBV28 to TRBJ2-2; unclear D gene. This CDR3 has 15 amino acids. Germline-derived CDR1 and CDR2 are MDHEN and SYDVKM. The V end was cut by 5 bases, the J end by 2 bases, with 12 bases between.

This clone was detected a few times. The chain joins TRBV11-3 to TRBJ2-1; 8 nucleotides align to TRBD2. The V segment lost 4 bases and the J segment 13 bases; nucleotides outside the gene matches: 3. CDR3 length: 11 residues. Germline V gene lookup returns CDR1 SGHNT and CDR2 YENEEA. In DNA, the CDR3 is TGTGCCAGCAGCTCGGGGGGGGGTCAGTTCTTC. Protein product: CASSSGGGQFF.

DNA of the CDR3: TGCAGCGTTGGTCAGGGGGAGAACACTGAAGCTTTCTTT. Translated, it gives CSVGQGENTEAFF. The chain links TRBV29-1 to TRBJ1-1; TRBD1 matches at 7 bases. This CDR3 region has 13 residues. With 4 bases clipped from V and 1 base from J, the junction kept 3 bases outside the gene matches. Germline CDR1 is SQVTM and CDR2 is ANQGSEA. The full variable domain, completed using reference TRBV29-1 and TRBJ1-1, is SAVISQKPSRDICQRGTSLTIQCQVDSQVTMMFWYRQQPGQSLTLIATANQGSEATYESGFVIDKFPISRPNLTFSTLTVSNMSPEDSSIYLCSVGQGENTEAFFGQGTRLTVV.

The sample holds a few counts of this clone. The rearrangement joins TRBV6-1 to TRBJ2-3; D is unclear. CDR1 MNHNS and CDR2 SASEGT come from the germline V gene. The CDR3 covers 15 residues. V lost 3 bases, J lost 0 bases, and 10 bases lay in between. CDR3 coding DNA: TGTGCCAGCAGTGAGACACTGGTTAGCACAGATACGCAGTATTTT. This sequence encodes CASSETLVSTDTQYF.

This rearrangement joins TRBV29-1 to TRBJ1-1, with D perhaps matching TRBD1 (5 bases). The V gene lost 2 bases and the J gene lost 0 bases, with 7 bases spanning the gap. Germline values: CDR1 SQVTM, CDR2 ANQGSEA. The length of the CDR3 is 13 residues. Written as DNA, the CDR3 is TGCAGCGTTGAAAGGGGAATGAACACTGAAGCTTTCTTT. Translated: CSVERGMNTEAFF.

There are a few counts of this clone. CDR3 amino acids: CASSLQGTTYEQYF. For the CDR3, the DNA is TGTGCCAGCAGCTTACAGGGGACAACCTACGAGCAGTACTTC. The chain carries TRBV7-2 and TRBJ2-7, with D possibly being TRBD1 (6 bases). The CDR3 covers 14 residues. CDR1 is SGHTA, CDR2 FQGNSA, per germline. Trimming shortened V by 2 bases and J by 2 bases, and 10 bases separated the two germline ends.

This clone was detected only a few times. The chain couples TRBV2 to TRBJ2-5; 7 bases are a match to TRBD1. This CDR3 is 14 amino acids long. The V gene's germline CDR1 is SNHLY and CDR2 FYNNEI. J lost 2 bases, V lost 6 bases, and 6 bases had no gene match. CDR3 protein: CASRKDRTQETQYF. Written as DNA, the CDR3 is TGTGCCAGCAGGAAGGACAGGACGCAAGAGACCCAGTACTTC.

The CDR3 protein is CASSSFKGGYEQYF. CDR3 DNA sequence: TGTGCCAGCAGCTCCTTCAAAGGGGGTTACGAGCAGTACTTC. This chain uses TRBV7-6 with TRBJ2-7, with a weak D call TRBD1 (6 bases). Germline lookup yields CDR1 SGHVS and CDR2 FNYEAQ. V dropped 4 bases and J dropped 4 bases, with 14 bases sitting between them. This CDR3 region has 14 residues.

This CDR3 reads CAWSLRHTEAFF. The CDR3 bases are TGTGCCTGGAGCCTAAGACATACTGAAGCTTTCTTT. The genes are TRBV30 and TRBJ1-1; D is ambiguous. Trimming removed 3 bases at V and 5 bases at J, with 10 bases between. CDR1 GTSNPN and CDR2 SVGIG come from the germline V gene (reference sequence). There are 12 residues in the CDR3.

This clone occurred a few times. The chain uses TRBV20-1 and TRBJ1-2; D not resolved. The germline V gene encodes CDR1 DFQATT and CDR2 SNEGSKA (reference sequence). The CDR3 has 11 residues. The ends were cut back, 4 bases at V and 2 bases at J, with 5 bases in the middle. In DNA form, the CDR3 reads TGCAGTGCTAACGGGAACTATGGCTACACCTTC. The encoded protein is CSANGNYGYTF.

The V gene is TRBV28, the J gene TRBJ2-7, with D maybe TRBD2 (5 bases). The CDR3 spans 15 residues. Trimming took off 2 bases at V and 0 bases at J, with 11 bases between the two ends. Germline V gene data show CDR1 as MDHEN and CDR2 as SYDVKM. Written as DNA, the CDR3 is TGTGCCAGCAGTTTAACCACGGACTTCTCCTACGAGCAGTACTTC. It specifies CASSLTTDFSYEQYF.

This chain links TRBV7-2 with TRBJ2-1, with 13 bases identical to TRBD2. V trimming: 4 bases; J trimming: 7 bases; junction bases outside the gene matches: 16. The CDR3 consists of 19 residues. Looked up from germline, CDR1 is SGHTA and CDR2 is FQGNSA. CDR3: CASSWVGTSGTGGPNEQFF. In nucleotides, the CDR3 is TGTGCCAGCAGCTGGGTAGGGACTAGCGGGACCGGGGGTCCAAATGAGCAGTTCTTC.

The rearrangement uses TRBV6-6 and TRBJ2-2, with D perhaps TRBD1 (6 bases). From germline, CDR1 is MNHNY and CDR2 SVGAGI (reference sequence). CDR3 length: 16 amino acids. Trimming cost V 5 bases and J 2 bases, with 15 bases left between them. The CDR3: CASSTHTGYNTGELFF. Here the CDR3 DNA reads TGTGCCAGCAGTACCCATACAGGGTACAACACCGGGGAGCTGTTTTTT.

The V and J genes are TRBV4-3 and TRBJ2-3, with 7 bases matching TRBD1. The CDR3 consists of 16 residues. J gave up 3 bases and V 4 bases, and 10 bases lay outside the gene matches. Germline CDR1 and CDR2: LGHNA and YSLEER. The DNA of the CDR3 is TGCGCCAGCAGCCTAGGGACAGTCGGACGTACAGATACGCAGTATTTT. This encodes CASSLGTVGRTDTQYF.

V is TRBV7-7 and J is TRBJ2-2; TRBD2 matches 13 bases. This CDR3 is 17 amino acids long. CDR1 is SSHAT and CDR2 is FNYEAQ in the germline V gene (reference sequence). V trimming: 2 bases; J trimming: 5 bases; junction bases outside the gene matches: 5. Here the CDR3 reads CASSLWTSGRGTGELFF. CDR3 DNA: TGTGCCAGCAGCTTATGGACTAGCGGGAGAGGTACCGGGGAGCTGTTTTTT.

The chain combines TRBV11-1 with TRBJ2-1; 10 bases fit TRBD1. The germline gives CDR1 SGHAT, CDR2 FQDESV (reference sequence). With V trimmed by 7 bases and J by 3 bases, 3 bases remained unmatched. The CDR3 is made up of 14 amino acids. The CDR3 DNA sequence: TGTGCCAGCATTGGGACAGGGGTCTACAATGAGCAGTTCTTC. This translates into CASIGTGVYNEQFF.

This clone was counted only a few times. This chain uses TRBV9 with TRBJ2-4, with 10 bases fitting TRBD2. The V segment lost 0 bases and the J segment 8 bases; nucleotides outside the gene matches: 2. Germline V gene sequence: CDR1 SGDLS, CDR2 YYNGEE. This CDR3 comprises 14 residues. The CDR3 loop reads CASSVGSGRDIQYF. Written as DNA, the CDR3 is TGTGCCAGCAGCGTAGGCAGCGGGAGGGACATTCAGTACTTC.

The chain combines TRBV7-3 with TRBJ2-6; tentatively, D is TRBD1 (6 bases). CDR3 length: 17 amino acids. From germline, CDR1 is SGHTA and CDR2 FQGTGA. Between the trimmed V and J ends, which lost 4 bases and 0 bases, there was a span of 13 bases. CDR3 loop: CASSSRQATSGANVLTF. DNA of the CDR3: TGTGCCAGCAGCTCCAGACAGGCCACCTCTGGGGCCAACGTCCTGACTTTC.

V gene TRBV5-8 combines with J gene TRBJ2-5; D is unresolved. Germline V gives CDR1 SGHTS, CDR2 YDEGEE. The V and J ends lost 4 bases and 1 base respectively, with 8 bases between them. This CDR3 has 13 amino acids. The CDR3 here is CASSDRVQETQYF. DNA for the CDR3: TGTGCCAGCAGCGACCGGGTCCAAGAGACCCAGTACTTC.

This rearrangement joins TRBV28 to TRBJ2-5; 9 bases fit TRBD1. The J call could be wrong; TRBJ2-7 is a better fit for the DNA end. Germline CDR1 and CDR2: MDHEN and SYDVKM. There are 15 residues in the CDR3. The CDR3 loop reads CASRRRDREDYEQYF. DNA for the CDR3: TGTGCCAGCAGGCGCCGGGACAGGGAAGACTACGAGCAGTACTTC.

The chain employs TRBV28 and TRBJ1-3; TRBD1 aligns across 7 bases. CDR3 size: 14 residues. Trimming removed 6 bases from V and 4 bases from J; junction bases left unmatched: 6. Germline loops: CDR1 MDHEN, CDR2 SYDVKM. DNA of the CDR3: TGTGCCAGCAGGACGGGACAGCTAGGAAACACCATATATTTT. It yields the protein CASRTGQLGNTIYF. The full variable domain, in which reference TRBV28 and TRBJ1-3 provide the parts outside the CDR3, is DVKVTQSSRYLVKRTGEKVFLECVQDMDHENMFWYRQDPGLGLRLIYFSYDVKMKEKGDIPEGYSVSREKKERFSLILESASTNQTSMYLCASRTGQLGNTIYFGEGSWLTVV.

The chain recombines TRBV18 with TRBJ2-3; D uncertain. The CDR3 extends over 14 amino acids. The V gene's germline CDR1 is KGHSH and CDR2 LQKENI. The V and J ends lost 6 bases and 0 bases respectively, with 10 bases between them. The CDR3 DNA sequence: TGTGCCAGCTCGGAGATCCCTAGCACAGATACGCAGTATTTT. It yields the protein CASSEIPSTDTQYF.